The sequence of this T cell receptor (beta chain) was determined in a study of blood T cell repertoires in COVID-19. About the research overall: PBMCs, B-cell-depleted T cells, or T cells provided the cDNA or gDNA that made up the material.

The cohort comprised adults aged about 18 to 90 years residing in about two dozen US areas. Cohort placement rested on clinical history that participants reported themselves. Methods used by the authors: Amplification of reference gene primers provided the estimated nucleated cell counts. Libraries were prepared by immunoSEQ multiplex PCR; TCRdb keeps only in-frame clonotypes and omits some of them. The V and J calls and clone size come from that table; D and trimming were worked out from the DNA. The sample lists fewer than 250,000 clones, about four fifths occurring once. The CDR3 extends over 13 amino acids. Germline V lookup: CDR1 SQVTM, CDR2 ANQGSEA. V shed 7 bases and J 3 bases; nucleotides not matched to a gene: 6.

The origin of this receptor is a woman aged 25 to 45 who had recovered from COVID-19. V usage is TRBV29-1 and J usage is TRBJ1-2; TRBD1 aligns across 9 bases. The specimen sequenced was PBMCs or T cells enriched from blood (not recorded which). Here the CDR3 reads CSALTGGDYGYTF. CDR3 DNA sequence: TGCAGCGCCCTCACAGGGGGCGACTATGGCTACACCTTC.